The present T cell receptor beta chain was sequenced within a study of T cell repertoires in ileal Crohn's disease. The germline gives CDR1 MNHEY, CDR2 SVGAGI. This CDR3 has 15 residues. Germline trimming cut 8 bases from V and 1 base from J; bases unmatched to any gene: 4. Generated by immunoSEQ multiplex PCR, the TCRdb table keeps only in-frame clones and is missing some. The table records thousands of clones, roughly 80% of them present only once. This receptor was obtained from an adult with Crohn's disease. The sample consisted of ileal tissue. The J gene is TRBJ2-2, the V gene TRBV6-5; 10 nucleotides align to TRBD2. The CDR3 DNA is TGTGCCAGCCCGCGGACTAGCGGGAACACCGGGGAGCTGTTTTTT. This gives the protein CASPRTSGNTGELFF.